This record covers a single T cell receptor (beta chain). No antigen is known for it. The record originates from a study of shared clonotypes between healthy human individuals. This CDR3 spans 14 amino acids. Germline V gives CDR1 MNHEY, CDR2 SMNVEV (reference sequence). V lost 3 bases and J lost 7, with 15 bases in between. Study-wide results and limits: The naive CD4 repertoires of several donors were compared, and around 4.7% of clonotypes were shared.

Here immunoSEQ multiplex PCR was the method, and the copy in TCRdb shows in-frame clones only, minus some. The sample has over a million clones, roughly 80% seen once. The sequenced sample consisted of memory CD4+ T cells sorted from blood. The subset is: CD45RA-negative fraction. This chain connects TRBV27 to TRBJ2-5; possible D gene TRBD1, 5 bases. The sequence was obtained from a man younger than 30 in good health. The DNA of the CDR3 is TGTGCCAGCAGTTTGGGGCAGACCCCAGGGACCCAGTACTTC. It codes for CASSLGQTPGTQYF.